The rows below give T cell receptor beta chains drawn from one sample of a study of shared clonotypes between healthy human individuals. The protocol was immunoSEQ multiplex PCR, while the TCRdb copy is restricted to in-frame clones and leaves out a portion. The sample has some 600,000 clones, roughly 96% seen once; the top ten hold roughly 0.12%. The sequencing input was naive CD8+ T cells sorted from blood. The receptors shown here come from a young woman in good health. The CDR3 runs from the conserved cysteine through the conserved F or W. Each record gives: J gene, D gene, V gene, clone size, CDR3 protein, CDR3 DNA. A D gene is named only where the DNA matches it firmly. A row's size may be missing; if present it is once, few, many or a size class.

J gene: TRBJ2-7
D gene: .
V gene: TRBV20-1
clone size: once
CDR3 protein: CSAVLGEQYF
CDR3 DNA: TGCAGTGCTGTGTTGGGGGAGCAGTACTTC

J gene: TRBJ2-5
D gene: TRBD2
V gene: TRBV7-6
clone size: .
CDR3 protein: CASTLSGRETQYF
CDR3 DNA: TGTGCCAGCACCCTCAGCGGGAGAGAGACCCAGTACTTC

J gene: TRBJ2-7
D gene: TRBD1
V gene: TRBV7-9
clone size: .
CDR3 protein: CASSSTGTGYEQYF
CDR3 DNA: TGTGCCAGCAGCTCCACAGGGACAGGGTACGAGCAGTACTTC

J gene: TRBJ2-4
D gene: .
V gene: TRBV4-1
clone size: .
CDR3 protein: CASSQDTSRDVKNIQYF
CDR3 DNA: TGCGCCAGCAGCCAAGATACATCTAGAGATGTCAAAAACATTCAGTACTTC

J gene: TRBJ2-7
D gene: .
V gene: TRBV13
clone size: .
CDR3 protein: CASSLGRAPIPGEQYF
CDR3 DNA: TGTGCCAGCAGCTTAGGCCGGGCCCCCATTCCCGGCGAGCAGTACTTC

J gene: TRBJ2-1
D gene: .
V gene: TRBV7-9
clone size: .
CDR3 protein: CASLGSLEGEQFF
CDR3 DNA: TGTGCCAGCTTAGGGAGCCTTGAAGGTGAGCAGTTCTTC

J gene: TRBJ2-7
D gene: TRBD2
V gene: TRBV11-2
clone size: .
CDR3 protein: CASSLDSGVDEQYF
CDR3 DNA: TGTGCCAGCAGCTTGGATAGCGGGGTGGACGAGCAGTACTTC

J gene: TRBJ1-2
D gene: .
V gene: TRBV2
clone size: .
CDR3 protein: CASSEVGDVVYGYTF
CDR3 DNA: TGTGCCAGCAGTGAAGTGGGCGACGTGGTCTATGGCTACACCTTC

J gene: TRBJ2-7
D gene: TRBD2
V gene: TRBV4-2
clone size: few
CDR3 protein: CASSQEGLGPYEQYF
CDR3 DNA: TGTGCCAGCAGCCAAGAGGGACTAGGGCCCTACGAGCAGTACTTC

J gene: TRBJ1-1
D gene: .
V gene: TRBV7-2
clone size: .
CDR3 protein: CASSKSPLLNTEAFF
CDR3 DNA: TGTGCCAGCAGCAAATCCCCTCTATTGAACACTGAAGCTTTCTTT

J gene: TRBJ2-1
D gene: .
V gene: TRBV15
clone size: .
CDR3 protein: CATSSWAGDEQFF
CDR3 DNA: TGTGCCACCAGTTCGTGGGCAGGGGATGAGCAGTTCTTC

J gene: TRBJ1-1
D gene: TRBD1
V gene: TRBV7-9
clone size: .
CDR3 protein: CASSSRPLEGTAYTEAFF
CDR3 DNA: TGTGCCAGCAGCTCCCGCCCGCTCGAGGGGACAGCCTACACTGAAGCTTTCTTT

J gene: TRBJ2-1
D gene: .
V gene: TRBV10-1
clone size: once
CDR3 protein: CASSPDARGSSYNEQFF
CDR3 DNA: TGCGCCAGCAGTCCCGATGCTCGGGGAAGCTCCTACAATGAGCAGTTCTTC

J gene: TRBJ2-2
D gene: .
V gene: TRBV7-9
clone size: .
CDR3 protein: CASRPNTGELFF
CDR3 DNA: TGTGCCAGCAGACCAAACACCGGGGAGCTGTTTTTT

J gene: TRBJ2-5
D gene: TRBD2
V gene: TRBV5-1
clone size: .
CDR3 protein: CASSLASGSREETQYF
CDR3 DNA: TGCGCCAGCAGCTTGGCTAGCGGGAGTCGGGAAGAGACCCAGTACTTC

J gene: TRBJ1-1
D gene: .
V gene: TRBV19
clone size: .
CDR3 protein: CASSIVPGSHLNTEAFF
CDR3 DNA: TGTGCCAGTAGTATAGTTCCAGGGTCTCATCTTAACACTGAAGCTTTCTTT

J gene: TRBJ2-1
D gene: TRBD2
V gene: TRBV15
clone size: .
CDR3 protein: CATSRDSSGSASHEQFF
CDR3 DNA: TGTGCCACCAGCAGAGATTCGAGCGGGAGTGCTTCCCATGAGCAGTTCTTC

J gene: TRBJ2-4
D gene: .
V gene: TRBV2
clone size: .
CDR3 protein: CASSDSTLIQYF
CDR3 DNA: TGTGCCAGCAGTGATTCGACTCTCATTCAGTACTTC

J gene: TRBJ2-5
D gene: TRBD2
V gene: TRBV10-3
clone size: .
CDR3 protein: CAISGGNSGKSQETQYF
CDR3 DNA: TGTGCCATCAGTGGGGGGAATAGCGGGAAGAGCCAAGAGACCCAGTACTTC

J gene: TRBJ2-7
D gene: .
V gene: TRBV6-1
clone size: few
CDR3 protein: CASSDLGGEQYF
CDR3 DNA: TGTGCCAGCAGTGACCTGGGCGGAGAGCAGTACTTC

J gene: TRBJ2-1
D gene: .
V gene: TRBV2
clone size: .
CDR3 protein: CASSEGLGLDEQFF
CDR3 DNA: TGTGCCAGCAGTGAGGGGCTAGGCTTGGATGAGCAGTTCTTC

J gene: TRBJ1-5
D gene: .
V gene: TRBV27
clone size: .
CDR3 protein: CASSRRGDNQPQHF
CDR3 DNA: TGTGCCAGCAGTAGAAGGGGGGACAATCAGCCCCAGCATTTT

J gene: TRBJ2-1
D gene: .
V gene: TRBV29-1
clone size: .
CDR3 protein: CSGKGSSVSYNEQFF
CDR3 DNA: TGCAGCGGAAAAGGCTCTAGCGTCTCCTACAATGAGCAGTTCTTC

J gene: TRBJ2-7
D gene: .
V gene: TRBV7-9
clone size: .
CDR3 protein: CASSLAQGSLNEQYF
CDR3 DNA: TGTGCCAGCAGCTTAGCGCAGGGGTCTTTGAACGAGCAGTACTTC

J gene: TRBJ2-7
D gene: .
V gene: TRBV28
clone size: .
CDR3 protein: CASSAGYEQYF
CDR3 DNA: TGTGCCAGCAGTGCTGGATACGAGCAGTACTTC

J gene: TRBJ2-7
D gene: TRBD2
V gene: TRBV13
clone size: .
CDR3 protein: CASRPRGGPYEQYF
CDR3 DNA: TGTGCCAGCAGGCCGCGGGGGGGCCCCTACGAGCAGTACTTC

J gene: TRBJ2-1
D gene: TRBD1
V gene: TRBV5-6
clone size: .
CDR3 protein: CASSWDRQNNNEQFF
CDR3 DNA: TGTGCCAGCAGCTGGGACAGACAAAACAACAATGAGCAGTTCTTC

J gene: TRBJ2-3
D gene: TRBD2
V gene: TRBV27
clone size: .
CDR3 protein: CASSIPGLAGGTDTQYF
CDR3 DNA: TGTGCCAGCAGTATCCCCGGACTAGCGGGAGGGACAGATACGCAGTATTTT

J gene: TRBJ2-7
D gene: TRBD2
V gene: TRBV11-2
clone size: .
CDR3 protein: CASSLMREGLSYEQYF
CDR3 DNA: TGTGCCAGCAGCTTAATGCGGGAGGGGCTCTCCTACGAGCAGTACTTC

J gene: TRBJ1-2
D gene: TRBD1
V gene: TRBV9
clone size: .
CDR3 protein: CASAGGSYGYTF
CDR3 DNA: TGTGCCAGCGCAGGGGGCTCCTATGGCTACACCTTC

J gene: TRBJ1-1
D gene: .
V gene: TRBV19
clone size: .
CDR3 protein: CASLPGGNTEAFF
CDR3 DNA: TGTGCCAGTCTCCCGGGAGGAAACACTGAAGCTTTCTTT

J gene: TRBJ2-1
D gene: .
V gene: TRBV5-1
clone size: .
CDR3 protein: CASSLAGGGINEQFF
CDR3 DNA: TGCGCCAGCAGCTTGGCAGGGGGAGGGATCAATGAGCAGTTCTTC

J gene: TRBJ2-1
D gene: .
V gene: TRBV13
clone size: .
CDR3 protein: CASSFGVAAHEQFF
CDR3 DNA: TGTGCCAGCAGCTTTGGAGTAGCAGCCCATGAGCAGTTCTTC

J gene: TRBJ2-5
D gene: .
V gene: TRBV4-1
clone size: .
CDR3 protein: CASSQDSEETQYF
CDR3 DNA: TGCGCCAGCAGCCAAGATTCGGAGGAGACCCAGTACTTC

J gene: TRBJ2-3
D gene: TRBD2
V gene: TRBV9
clone size: .
CDR3 protein: CASSGIGSGRTQYF
CDR3 DNA: TGTGCCAGCAGCGGAATAGGTAGCGGGAGGACGCAGTATTTT

J gene: TRBJ2-3
D gene: TRBD2
V gene: TRBV11-2
clone size: .
CDR3 protein: CASSRSGTSTDTQYF
CDR3 DNA: TGTGCCAGCAGTCGTAGCGGGACTAGCACAGATACGCAGTATTTT

J gene: TRBJ2-1
D gene: TRBD2
V gene: TRBV29-1
clone size: .
CDR3 protein: CSGEPLAVNEQFF
CDR3 DNA: TGCAGCGGGGAACCACTAGCGGTGAATGAGCAGTTCTTC

J gene: TRBJ1-1
D gene: TRBD1
V gene: TRBV11-1
clone size: once
CDR3 protein: CASSAPRTGGFEAFF
CDR3 DNA: TGTGCCAGCAGCGCACCCCGGACAGGGGGCTTTGAAGCTTTCTTT

J gene: TRBJ2-6
D gene: TRBD1
V gene: TRBV15
clone size: .
CDR3 protein: CATSSQRGLGANVLTF
CDR3 DNA: TGTGCCACCAGCAGCCAAAGGGGGCTCGGGGCCAACGTCCTGACTTTC

J gene: TRBJ2-3
D gene: .
V gene: TRBV27
clone size: .
CDR3 protein: CASSFPGSAGGDTQYF
CDR3 DNA: TGTGCCAGCAGTTTCCCAGGTTCAGCTGGAGGAGATACGCAGTATTTT

J gene: TRBJ2-2
D gene: TRBD2
V gene: TRBV29-1
clone size: .
CDR3 protein: CSVVSAGVAGELFF
CDR3 DNA: TGCAGCGTTGTTTCCGCGGGAGTCGCCGGGGAGCTGTTTTTT

J gene: TRBJ2-5
D gene: TRBD2
V gene: TRBV5-4
clone size: .
CDR3 protein: CATPGLAGEETQYF
CDR3 DNA: TGTGCCACACCGGGACTAGCGGGGGAAGAGACCCAGTACTTC

J gene: TRBJ1-2
D gene: .
V gene: TRBV11-2
clone size: .
CDR3 protein: CASSLETNYGYTF
CDR3 DNA: TGTGCCAGCAGCTTAGAAACTAACTATGGCTACACCTTC

J gene: TRBJ1-2
D gene: TRBD1
V gene: TRBV7-9
clone size: .
CDR3 protein: CASPTGGEGYTF
CDR3 DNA: TGTGCCAGCCCGACAGGGGGCGAAGGCTACACCTTC

J gene: TRBJ1-1
D gene: .
V gene: TRBV19
clone size: once
CDR3 protein: CASSTGNTEAFF
CDR3 DNA: TGTGCCAGTTCGACAGGGAACACTGAAGCTTTCTTT